The T cell receptor (beta chain) under discussion was sequenced for a study of technical replicates of blood from several donors. Per the germline V gene, CDR1 is SGHTS and CDR2 is YDEGEE. This CDR3 spans 15 amino acids. V was trimmed by 5 bases and J by 3 bases, leaving 15 bases between them. This table comes from immunoSEQ multiplex PCR, and its TCRdb copy is limited to in-frame clones, with some not included. This sample has tens of thousands of clones, with about nine tenths found just once. The clonotype originates from a human donor in good health. Sequenced: T cells isolated from PBMCs. The chain combines TRBV5-8 with TRBJ2-1; TRBD1 is a possible D gene (6 bases). CDR3 region: CASSRRDTNYNEQFF. The CDR3 region has the DNA TGTGCCAGCAGTCGACGGGACACAAACTACAATGAGCAGTTCTTC.